Each of the 16 T cell receptor beta chains below was sequenced from the same sample in a study of T cells expressing NK-cell markers. TCRdb re-called the 5' RACE reads and gives one entry per CDR3 protein, without DNA. The sample totals 550,000 or so distinct CDR3 sequences; its top ten clones hold approximately 3.6%. Sequenced material: blood T cells: a sorted CD56 or NKG2C T cell subset, CD4+ or CD8+ T cells, or bulk PBMC T cells (not recorded which). These TCRs come from a man aged 18 to 30 in good health.

The CDR3 spells CSAPGLARYTDTQYF. V is TRBV20-1 and J is TRBJ2-3; TCRdb calls TRBD2, which cannot be checked without DNA. The CDR3 runs to 15 residues. Germline V CDR1 and CDR2: DFQATT, SNEGSKA (reference sequence).

The chain combines TRBV12-3 or TRBV12-4 with TRBJ2-1; the TCRdb D gene call, TRBD2, has no DNA to confirm it. The CDR3 extends over 17 amino acids. The CDR3 protein is CASSRGDPMGGYNEQFF.

The chain uses TRBV5-1 and TRBJ2-1. The CDR3 runs to 15 residues. Germline CDR1 is SGHRS and CDR2 is YFSETQ. CDR3 in amino acids: CASSSEKIPYNEQFF. Full variable domain (rest looked up from reference TRBV5-1 and TRBJ2-1): KAGVTQTPRYLIKTRGQQVTLSCSPISGHRSVSWYQQTPGQGLQFLFEYFSETQRNKGNFPGRFSGRQFSNSRSEMNVSTLELGDSALYLCASSSEKIPYNEQFFGPGTRLTVL.

The chain employs TRBV5-1 and TRBJ2-2; there is no DNA to check the TCRdb D call of TRBD1. Germline CDR1 is SGHRS and CDR2 is YFSETQ. The CDR3 is 14 amino acids. The CDR3 here is CASSTGQLTGELFF.

The rearrangement joins TRBV27 to TRBJ2-1; TCRdb's D gene call, TRBD2, goes unchecked for lack of DNA. Germline values: CDR1 MNHEY, CDR2 SMNVEV (reference sequence). CDR3 length: 12 residues. This CDR3 reads CASSLPSGRQFF.

The rearrangement joins TRBV11-3 to TRBJ2-5; TCRdb selects TRBD1, and the lack of DNA leaves this call unchecked. CDR3 length: 14 residues. Germline lookup yields CDR1 SGHNT and CDR2 YENEEA. CDR3 sequence reads: CASSLTPGERGQYF.

The chain employs TRBV27 and TRBJ2-7; TCRdb's D call, TRBD2, is unchecked because there is no DNA. The CDR3 consists of 15 residues. Germline V gene data show CDR1 as MNHEY and CDR2 as SMNVEV (reference sequence). CDR3 region: CASSLGQRGTYEQYF.

This sequence joins TRBV6-5 and TRBJ1-2. The CDR3 is 15 amino acids. Germline CDR1 reads MNHEY; CDR2 reads SVGAGI. This chain's CDR3 is CASSYGEGSGYGYTF.

J is TRBJ2-7 and V is TRBV6-1; TCRdb lists TRBD2, though no DNA is available to test this call. Germline assignment: CDR1 MNHNS and CDR2 SASEGT. The CDR3 extends over 15 amino acids. This chain's CDR3 is CASSELAGGPREQYF.

The chain uses TRBV6-5 and TRBJ2-3; TCRdb's D call of TRBD2 is untestable without DNA. The germline gives CDR1 MNHEY, CDR2 SVGAGI. The CDR3 is 15 amino acids. CDR3: CASSHGTSDTDTQYF.

The V gene is TRBV6-5, the J gene TRBJ1-2; the D call from TCRdb, TRBD1, cannot be confirmed without DNA. The CDR3 length is 15 residues. The germline V gene has CDR1 MNHEY and CDR2 SVGAGI. The CDR3: CASSTTGGDIDGYTF.

The V and J genes are TRBV9 and TRBJ2-1; TCRdb picks TRBD1, but there is no DNA to check that call. The germline V gene has CDR1 SGDLS and CDR2 YYNGEE. The length of the CDR3 is 15 residues. The CDR3 sequence is CASSPLLDRYNEQFF.

The rearrangement joins TRBV29-1 to TRBJ2-2. Germline values: CDR1 SQVTM, CDR2 ANQGSEA. The CDR3 loop spans 13 amino acids. Here the CDR3 reads CSVVTSNTGELFF.

This chain connects TRBV12-5 to TRBJ1-5; TCRdb indicates TRBD1, and absent DNA this call remains unverified. CDR3 length equals 14 residues. The germline V gene encodes CDR1 LGHNT and CDR2 FRNRAP. CDR3 region: CASAIGQYNQPQHF.

The J gene is TRBJ2-4, the V gene TRBV6-1; the TCRdb D gene call, TRBD2, has no DNA to confirm it. Germline V gene lookup returns CDR1 MNHNS and CDR2 SASEGT. This CDR3 has 17 amino acids. The CDR3: CASTLNRATSGTNIQYF.

The V and J genes are TRBV20-1 and TRBJ2-5; the D call of TRBD1 rests on TCRdb alone, since no DNA is present to check it. Germline V gives CDR1 DFQATT, CDR2 SNEGSKA (reference sequence). This CDR3 region has 13 residues. This chain's CDR3 is CSARLPGKETQYF.